What follows are 21 T cell receptor beta chains derived from one specimen sequenced in a study of shared clonotypes between healthy human individuals. Method: immunoSEQ multiplex PCR; TCRdb's copy keeps in-frame clones and lacks some. The repertoire has about 1 million clones, about 70% of them found once; the top ten carry about 1.5%. Sequenced: memory CD4+ T cells sorted from blood. Documented subset: CD45RA-negative fraction. The receptors come from a young man in good health.

This rearrangement joins TRBV7-2 to TRBJ2-5; D not resolved. From germline, CDR1 is SGHTA and CDR2 FQGNSA. The CDR3 is 13 amino acids. V was shortened by 3 bases and J by 0 bases, with 5 bases between the two germline ends. The CDR3 spells CASSFAYQETQYF. The CDR3 coding sequence is TGTGCCAGCAGCTTCGCCTACCAAGAGACCCAGTACTTC.

This rearrangement joins TRBV6-5 to TRBJ1-1; D gene unclear. Germline V gives CDR1 MNHEY, CDR2 SVGAGI. The CDR3 loop spans 14 amino acids. The ends were cut back, 5 bases at V and 1 base at J, with 11 bases in the middle. CDR3 loop: CASSEGLKNTEAFF. CDR3 DNA: TGTGCCAGCAGTGAAGGCCTTAAGAACACTGAAGCTTTCTTT.

The chain employs TRBV10-3 and TRBJ2-2; the D gene is possibly TRBD2 (5 bases). Germline V CDR1 and CDR2: ENHRY, SYGVKD. The V end lost 6 bases, the J end lost 4 bases, and 18 bases lay between the germline ends. There are 16 residues in the CDR3. This CDR3 is CAISGGSTLTTGELFF. CDR3 coding DNA: TGTGCCATCAGCGGAGGCAGCACCCTAACCACCGGGGAGCTGTTTTTT.

This clone was seen ten or more times. This chain links TRBV9 with TRBJ2-7; 10 nucleotides align to TRBD2. The CDR3 covers 15 residues. Germline V lookup: CDR1 SGDLS, CDR2 YYNGEE. After removal of 3 bases from V and 0 bases from J, the junction contained 3 bases not matched to a gene. CDR3 sequence: CASSAGLALSYEQYF. The CDR3 coding sequence is TGTGCCAGCAGCGCGGGACTAGCGCTCTCCTACGAGCAGTACTTC.

This clone was found a few times. The chain is built from TRBV7-2 and TRBJ1-1; 7 positions agree with TRBD1. Germline CDR1 is SGHTA and CDR2 is FQGNSA. CDR3 length: 14 amino acids. Trimming removed 2 bases from V and 3 bases from J; junction bases left unmatched: 3. CDR3 residues: CASSLQGQHTEAFF. The CDR3 DNA is TGTGCCAGCAGCTTACAGGGACAGCACACTGAAGCTTTCTTT.

The table lists this clone with a count of one. This rearrangement joins TRBV5-1 to TRBJ1-2, with D unresolved. The CDR3 has 14 residues. The germline V gene has CDR1 SGHRS and CDR2 YFSETQ. V was shortened by 1 base and J by 1 base, with 8 bases between the two germline ends. This chain's CDR3 is CASSLYSDNYGYTF. Here the CDR3 DNA reads TGCGCCAGCAGCTTGTACTCTGATAACTATGGCTACACCTTC.

The chain joins TRBV6-1 to TRBJ2-5; D ambiguous. CDR3 length equals 14 residues. Germline loops: CDR1 MNHNS, CDR2 SASEGT. Trimming took off 9 bases at V and 7 bases at J, with 21 bases between the two ends. The CDR3 bases are TGTGCCAGTAGACCAGCCACTATGCTAGGGACCCAGTACTTC. Translating it yields CASRPATMLGTQYF.

V is TRBV7-2 and J is TRBJ1-4; D gene unclear. Germline V gene data show CDR1 as SGHTA and CDR2 as FQGNSA. This CDR3 is 15 amino acids long. Trimming removed 2 bases from V and 0 bases from J, with 7 bases in between. The CDR3 DNA follows: TGTGCCAGCAGCTTATTGGCTTCAACTAATGAAAAACTGTTTTTT. Its protein product is CASSLLASTNEKLFF.

The CDR3: CAWSVLAGTYYEQYF. DNA of the CDR3: TGTGCCTGGAGTGTACTAGCGGGTACTTACTACGAGCAGTACTTC. This chain joins TRBV30 and TRBJ2-7, with 9 bases lining up with TRBD2. V lost 0 bases to trimming and J lost 3 bases; unmatched junction nucleotides: 6. The CDR3 extends over 15 amino acids. CDR1 is GTSNPN and CDR2 is SVGIG in the germline V gene (reference sequence).

The chain uses TRBV18 and TRBJ1-2; D is undetermined. CDR3 size: 14 residues. The V gene's germline CDR1 is KGHSH and CDR2 LQKENI. The V end was cut by 3 bases, the J end by 4 bases, with 12 bases between. CDR3 sequence reads: CASSPPGASYGYTF. The CDR3 DNA is TGTGCCAGCTCACCCCCTGGCGCAAGCTATGGCTACACCTTC.

The chain couples TRBV6-5 to TRBJ2-1; 8 bases fit TRBD1. The germline gives CDR1 MNHEY, CDR2 SVGAGI. This CDR3 has 16 residues. V gave up 0 bases and J gave up 3 bases; unmatched junction bases: 4. Written as DNA, the CDR3 is TGTGCCAGCAGTTACTCCCAGGGGGCTCACTACAATGAGCAGTTCTTC. This translates into CASSYSQGAHYNEQFF.

The V gene is TRBV5-6, the J gene TRBJ1-2; no firm D call. CDR1 SGHDT and CDR2 YYEEEE come from the germline V gene. CDR3 length: 14 residues. V was shortened by 0 bases and J by 4 bases, with 10 bases between the two germline ends. The CDR3 sequence: CASSLGQVSYGYTF. As DNA, the CDR3 is TGTGCCAGCAGCTTGGGCCAGGTATCCTATGGCTACACCTTC. The complete variable domain, with remaining parts taken from reference TRBV5-6 and TRBJ1-2, reads DAGVTQSPTHLIKTRGQQVTLRCSPKSGHDTVSWYQQALGQGPQFIFQYYEEEERQRGNFPDRFSGHQFPNYSSELNVNALLLGDSALYLCASSLGQVSYGYTFGSGTRLTVV.

This chain uses TRBV5-1 with TRBJ2-2, with 7 bases lining up with TRBD2. Germline lookup yields CDR1 SGHRS and CDR2 YFSETQ. This CDR3 has 16 residues. Trimming cost V 5 bases and J 0 bases; bases outside gene matches: 7. The CDR3 nucleotides read TGCGCCAGCAGTTCTAGCGGAGCCACGAACACCGGGGAGCTGTTTTTT. This gives the protein CASSSSGATNTGELFF.

The chain recombines TRBV5-1 with TRBJ2-2; tentatively, D is TRBD1 (6 bases). Trimming left V 0 bases short and J 5 bases short, with 11 bases between. Germline assignment: CDR1 SGHRS and CDR2 YFSETQ. The CDR3 has 15 residues. The CDR3 spells CASSLEQGKTGELFF. As DNA, the CDR3 is TGCGCCAGCAGCTTGGAACAGGGAAAAACCGGGGAGCTGTTTTTT.

The chain uses TRBV6-6 and TRBJ1-5, with 7 bases that match TRBD1. The CDR3 loop spans 13 amino acids. CDR1 and CDR2 (germline): MNHNY, SVGAGI (reference sequence). Trimming removed 7 bases from V and 4 bases from J; junction bases left unmatched: 4. Here the CDR3 DNA reads TGTGCCAGCACCTACAGGGGAAATCAGCCCCAGCATTTT. As protein: CASTYRGNQPQHF.

This clone was seen more than once but under ten times. This chain connects TRBV6-5 to TRBJ1-6; 7 positions match TRBD1. V trimming: 7 bases; J trimming: 6 bases; junction bases outside the gene matches: 6. The CDR3 loop spans 14 amino acids. Germline values: CDR1 MNHEY, CDR2 SVGAGI. The CDR3 region has the DNA TGTGCCAGCAATCAACAGGGGTCTAATTCACCCCTCCACTTT. Translation: CASNQQGSNSPLHF.

This chain links TRBV2 with TRBJ1-4, with TRBD1 identical over 9 bases. This CDR3 contains 12 residues. Germline V CDR1 and CDR2: SNHLY, FYNNEI. After removal of 8 bases from V and 8 bases from J, the junction contained 3 bases not matched to a gene. Here the CDR3 reads CASGTGREKLFF. CDR3 DNA sequence: TGTGCCAGCGGGACAGGGCGGGAAAAACTGTTTTTT.

The J gene is TRBJ2-6, the V gene TRBV6-6; D remains unclear. V lost 5 bases, J lost 0 bases, and 11 bases lay in between. Germline V gene sequence: CDR1 MNHNY, CDR2 SVGAGI (reference sequence). CDR3 length: 16 amino acids. The CDR3 coding sequence is TGTGCCAGCAGTCCCGACCCCAACTCTGGGGCCAACGTCCTGACTTTC. Its translation is CASSPDPNSGANVLTF.

The V and J genes are TRBV6-5 and TRBJ1-5; D is unresolved. Germline V gene sequence: CDR1 MNHEY, CDR2 SVGAGI. CDR3 length: 14 amino acids. Trimming removed 0 bases from V and 2 bases from J, with 5 bases in between. The CDR3, as DNA: TGTGCCAGCAGTTACTCGATAGGCAATCAGCCCCAGCATTTT. Protein: CASSYSIGNQPQHF.

The chain is built from TRBV4-2 and TRBJ2-2, with 12 bases matching TRBD2. Germline V gene lookup returns CDR1 LGHNA and CDR2 YNFKEQ. J gave up 4 bases and V 5 bases, and 5 bases lay outside the gene matches. The CDR3 has 16 residues. The CDR3 DNA is TGTGCCAGCAGCATAAAGACTAGCGGGAGCACCGGGGAGCTGTTTTTT. Protein: CASSIKTSGSTGELFF.

This clone was picked up one time. The genes are TRBV5-6 and TRBJ1-5; D is undetermined. The germline gives CDR1 SGHDT, CDR2 YYEEEE. The CDR3 has 14 amino acids. With 2 bases removed from V and 3 bases from J, the gap between germline ends came to 9 bases. The CDR3 is CASSLRGNNQPQHF. DNA for the CDR3: TGTGCCAGCAGCTTACGGGGAAACAATCAGCCCCAGCATTTT.